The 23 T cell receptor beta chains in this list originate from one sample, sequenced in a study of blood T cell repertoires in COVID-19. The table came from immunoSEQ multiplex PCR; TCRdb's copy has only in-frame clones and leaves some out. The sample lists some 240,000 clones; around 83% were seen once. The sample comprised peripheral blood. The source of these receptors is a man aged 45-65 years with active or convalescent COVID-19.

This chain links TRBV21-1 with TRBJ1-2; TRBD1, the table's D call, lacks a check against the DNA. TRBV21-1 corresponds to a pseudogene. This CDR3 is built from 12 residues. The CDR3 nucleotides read TGTGCCAGCATCGTGGGGCCTGGGGGCTACACCTTC. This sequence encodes CASIVGPGGYTF.

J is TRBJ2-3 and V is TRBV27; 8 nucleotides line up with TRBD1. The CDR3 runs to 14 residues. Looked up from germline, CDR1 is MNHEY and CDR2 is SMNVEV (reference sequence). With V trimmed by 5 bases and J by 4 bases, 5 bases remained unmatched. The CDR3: CASSHRQGPDTQYF. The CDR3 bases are TGTGCCAGCAGTCACCGACAGGGGCCAGATACGCAGTATTTT.

This chain's CDR3 is CAIKIRAGDGEQFF. CDR3 DNA sequence: TGTGCCATCAAGATACGAGCGGGAGATGGGGAGCAGTTCTTC. The chain links TRBV10-3 to TRBJ2-1, with 8 bases lining up with TRBD2. Germline CDR1 is ENHRY and CDR2 is SYGVKD. The length of the CDR3 is 14 residues. J was trimmed by 10 bases and V by 7 bases; bases with no gene match: 12.

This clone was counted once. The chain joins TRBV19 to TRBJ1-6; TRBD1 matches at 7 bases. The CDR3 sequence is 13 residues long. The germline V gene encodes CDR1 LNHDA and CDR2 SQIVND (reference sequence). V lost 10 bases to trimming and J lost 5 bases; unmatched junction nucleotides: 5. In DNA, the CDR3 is TGTGCCACTGACACAGGGGATAATTCACCCCTCCACTTT. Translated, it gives CATDTGDNSPLHF.

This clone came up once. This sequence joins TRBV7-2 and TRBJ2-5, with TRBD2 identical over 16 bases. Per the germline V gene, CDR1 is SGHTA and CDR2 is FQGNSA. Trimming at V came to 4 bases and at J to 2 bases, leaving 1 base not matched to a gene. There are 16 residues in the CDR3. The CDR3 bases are TGTGCCAGCAGCTCGGGACTAGCGGGGGGGCAAGAGACCCAGTACTTC. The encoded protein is CASSSGLAGGQETQYF.

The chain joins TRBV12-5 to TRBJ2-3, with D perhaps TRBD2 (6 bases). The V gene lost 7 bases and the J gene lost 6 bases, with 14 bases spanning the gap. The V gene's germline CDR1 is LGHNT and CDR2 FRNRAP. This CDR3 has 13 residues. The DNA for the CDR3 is TGTGCTAGTGCCATCGGCGGGGAGGATACGCAGTATTTT. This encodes CASAIGGEDTQYF.

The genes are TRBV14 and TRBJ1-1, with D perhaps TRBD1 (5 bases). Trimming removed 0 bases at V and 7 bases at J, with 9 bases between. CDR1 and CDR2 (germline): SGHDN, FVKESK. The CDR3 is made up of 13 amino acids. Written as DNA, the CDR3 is TGTGCCAGCAGCCAAGATAGAAGGGGTGAAGCTTTCTTT. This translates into CASSQDRRGEAFF. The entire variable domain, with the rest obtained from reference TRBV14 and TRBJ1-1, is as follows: EAGVTQFPSHSVIEKGQTVTLRCDPISGHDNLYWYRRVMGKEIKFLLHFVKESKQDESGMPNNRFLAERTGGTYSTLKVQPAELEDSGVYFCASSQDRRGEAFFGQGTRLTVV.

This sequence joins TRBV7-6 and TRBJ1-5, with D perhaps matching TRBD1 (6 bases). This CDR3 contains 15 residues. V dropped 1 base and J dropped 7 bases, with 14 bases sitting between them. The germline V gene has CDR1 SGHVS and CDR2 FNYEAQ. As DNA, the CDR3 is TGTGCCAGCAGCTTAGGCCCCGCACAGGGCCAGCCCCAGCATTTT. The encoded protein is CASSLGPAQGQPQHF.

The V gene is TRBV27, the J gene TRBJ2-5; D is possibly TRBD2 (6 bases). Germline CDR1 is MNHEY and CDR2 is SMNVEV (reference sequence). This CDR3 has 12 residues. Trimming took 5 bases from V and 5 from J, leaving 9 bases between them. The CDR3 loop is CASSQRGETQYF. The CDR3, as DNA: TGTGCCAGCAGTCAACGGGGGGAGACCCAGTACTTC.

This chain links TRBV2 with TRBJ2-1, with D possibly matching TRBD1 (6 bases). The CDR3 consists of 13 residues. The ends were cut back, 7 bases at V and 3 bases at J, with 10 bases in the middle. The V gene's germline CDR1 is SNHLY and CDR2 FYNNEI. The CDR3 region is CASIETGYNEQFF. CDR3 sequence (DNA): TGTGCCAGCATAGAGACAGGCTACAATGAGCAGTTCTTC.

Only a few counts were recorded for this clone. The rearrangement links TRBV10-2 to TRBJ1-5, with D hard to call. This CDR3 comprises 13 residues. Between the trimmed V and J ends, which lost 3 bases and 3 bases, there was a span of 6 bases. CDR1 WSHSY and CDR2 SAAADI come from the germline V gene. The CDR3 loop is CASSDWHNQPQHF. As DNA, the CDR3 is TGCGCCAGCAGTGATTGGCACAATCAGCCCCAGCATTTT.

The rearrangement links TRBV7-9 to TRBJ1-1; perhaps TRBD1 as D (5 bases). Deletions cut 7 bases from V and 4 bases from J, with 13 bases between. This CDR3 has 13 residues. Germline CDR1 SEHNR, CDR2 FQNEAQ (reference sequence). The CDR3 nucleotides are TGTGCCAGCACCATGTGGGGGGGCACTGAAGCTTTCTTT. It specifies CASTMWGGTEAFF.

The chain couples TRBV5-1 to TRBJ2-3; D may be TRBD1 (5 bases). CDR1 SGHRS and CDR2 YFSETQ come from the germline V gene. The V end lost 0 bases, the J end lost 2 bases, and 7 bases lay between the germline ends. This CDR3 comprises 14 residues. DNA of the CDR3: TGCGCCAGCAGCTTGGACGGACACACAGATACGCAGTATTTT. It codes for CASSLDGHTDTQYF.

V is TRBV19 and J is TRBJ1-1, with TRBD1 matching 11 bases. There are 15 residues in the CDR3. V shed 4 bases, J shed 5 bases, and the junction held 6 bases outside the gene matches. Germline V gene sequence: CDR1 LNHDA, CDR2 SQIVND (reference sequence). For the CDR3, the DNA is TGTGCCAGTAGTAACGGACAGGGGGCGGCAACTGAAGCTTTCTTT. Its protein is CASSNGQGAATEAFF.

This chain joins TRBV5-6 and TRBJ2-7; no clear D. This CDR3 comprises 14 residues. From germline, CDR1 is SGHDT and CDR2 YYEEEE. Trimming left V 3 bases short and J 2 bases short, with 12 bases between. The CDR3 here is CASSSTLLPYEQYF. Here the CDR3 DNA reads TGTGCCAGCAGCTCCACACTATTACCCTACGAGCAGTACTTC.

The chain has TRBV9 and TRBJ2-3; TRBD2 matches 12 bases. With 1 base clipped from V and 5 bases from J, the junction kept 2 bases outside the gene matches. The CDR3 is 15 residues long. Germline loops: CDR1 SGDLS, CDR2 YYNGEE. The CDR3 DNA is TGTGCCAGCAGCGTACTAGCGGGAGGGGAAGATACGCAGTATTTT. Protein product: CASSVLAGGEDTQYF.

CDR3 region: CASSLGGQGAGYGYTF. CDR3 nucleotides: TGTGCCAGCAGCTTAGGGGGACAGGGGGCGGGCTATGGCTACACCTTC. The J gene is TRBJ1-2, the V gene TRBV7-2, with TRBD1 identical over 12 bases. CDR3 length equals 16 residues. CDR1 SGHTA and CDR2 FQGNSA come from the germline V gene. Germline trimming cut 1 base from V and 4 bases from J; bases unmatched to any gene: 4. The full variable domain, its missing parts supplied by reference TRBV7-2 and TRBJ1-2, is GAGVSQSPSNKVTEKGKDVELRCDPISGHTALYWYRQSLGQGLEFLIYFQGNSAPDKSGLPSDRFSAERTGGSVSTLTIQRTQQEDSAVYLCASSLGGQGAGYGYTFGSGTRLTVV.

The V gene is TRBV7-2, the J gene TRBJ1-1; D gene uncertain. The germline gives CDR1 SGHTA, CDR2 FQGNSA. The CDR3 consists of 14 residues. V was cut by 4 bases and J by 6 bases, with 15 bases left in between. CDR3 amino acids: CASSSSWAGPEAFF. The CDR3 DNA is TGTGCCAGCAGCTCCTCATGGGCAGGCCCTGAAGCTTTCTTT.

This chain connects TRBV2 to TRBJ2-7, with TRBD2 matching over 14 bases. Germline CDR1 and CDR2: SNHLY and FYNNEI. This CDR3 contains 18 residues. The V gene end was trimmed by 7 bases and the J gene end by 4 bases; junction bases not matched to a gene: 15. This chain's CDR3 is CASTPWGTSGRKRYEQYF. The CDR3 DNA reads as TGTGCCAGCACCCCGTGGGGGACTAGCGGGAGAAAGAGGTACGAGCAGTACTTC. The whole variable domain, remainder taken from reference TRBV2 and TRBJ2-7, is EPEVTQTPSHQVTQMGQEVILRCVPISNHLYFYWYRQILGQKVEFLVSFYNNEISEKSEIFDDQFSVERPDGSNFTLKIRSTKLEDSAMYFCASTPWGTSGRKRYEQYFGPGTRLTVT.

The CDR3 reads CASSQAAGLTYEQYF. Written as DNA, the CDR3 is TGCGCCAGCAGCCAAGCCGCGGGACTTACCTACGAGCAGTACTTC. V usage is TRBV4-1 and J usage is TRBJ2-7, with D maybe TRBD2 (6 bases). The germline CDR1 and CDR2 sequences are MGHRA and YSYEKL. There are 15 residues in the CDR3. V shed 1 base and J shed 2 bases, with 12 bases lying between them.

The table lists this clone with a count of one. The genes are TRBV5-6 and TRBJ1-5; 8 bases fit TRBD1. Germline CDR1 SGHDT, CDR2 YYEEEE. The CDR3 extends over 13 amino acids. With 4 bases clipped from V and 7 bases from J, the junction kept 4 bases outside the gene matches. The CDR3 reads CASSRTGKQPQHF. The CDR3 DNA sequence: TGTGCCAGCAGCCGGACAGGGAAACAGCCCCAGCATTTT.

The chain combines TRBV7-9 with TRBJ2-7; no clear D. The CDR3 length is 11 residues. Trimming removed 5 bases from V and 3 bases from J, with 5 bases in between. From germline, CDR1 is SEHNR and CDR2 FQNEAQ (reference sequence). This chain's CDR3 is CASSRSYEQYF. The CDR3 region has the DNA TGTGCCAGCAGCCGTAGCTACGAGCAGTACTTC.

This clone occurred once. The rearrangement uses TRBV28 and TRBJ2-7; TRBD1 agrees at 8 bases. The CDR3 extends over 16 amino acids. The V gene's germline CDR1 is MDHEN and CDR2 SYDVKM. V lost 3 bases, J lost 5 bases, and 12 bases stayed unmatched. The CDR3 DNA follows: TGTGCCAGCAGTTTCCGCTTCAGGGGGCGCGTCCACGAGCAGTACTTC. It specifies CASSFRFRGRVHEQYF. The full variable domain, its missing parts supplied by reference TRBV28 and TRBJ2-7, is DVKVTQSSRYLVKRTGEKVFLECVQDMDHENMFWYRQDPGLGLRLIYFSYDVKMKEKGDIPEGYSVSREKKERFSLILESASTNQTSMYLCASSFRFRGRVHEQYFGPGTRLTVT.